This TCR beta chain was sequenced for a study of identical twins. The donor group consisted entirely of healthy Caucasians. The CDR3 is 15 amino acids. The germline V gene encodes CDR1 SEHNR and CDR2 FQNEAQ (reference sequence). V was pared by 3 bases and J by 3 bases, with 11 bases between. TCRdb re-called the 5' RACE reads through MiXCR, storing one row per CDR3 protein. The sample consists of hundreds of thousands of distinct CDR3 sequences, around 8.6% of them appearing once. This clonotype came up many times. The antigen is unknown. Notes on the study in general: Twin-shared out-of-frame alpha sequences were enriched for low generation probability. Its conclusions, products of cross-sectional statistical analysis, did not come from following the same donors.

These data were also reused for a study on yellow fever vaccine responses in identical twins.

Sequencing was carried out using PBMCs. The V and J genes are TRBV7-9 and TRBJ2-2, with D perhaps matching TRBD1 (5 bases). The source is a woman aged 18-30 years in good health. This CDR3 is CASSFWQGDTGELFF. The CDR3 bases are TGTGCCAGCAGCTTTTGGCAGGGCGACACCGGGGAGCTGTTTTTT. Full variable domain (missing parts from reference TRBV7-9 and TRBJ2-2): DTGVSQNPRHKITKRGQNVTFRCDPISEHNRLYWYRQTLGQGPEFLTYFQNEAQLEKSRLLSDRFSAERPKGSFSTLEIQRTEQGDSAMYLCASSFWQGDTGELFFGEGSRLTVL.